This T cell receptor beta chain was identified in a study of blood T cell repertoires in COVID-19. With 6 bases clipped from V and 4 bases from J, the junction kept 6 bases outside the gene matches. From germline, CDR1 is MNHEY and CDR2 SVGAGI. The CDR3 totals 14 residues. Libraries were prepared by immunoSEQ multiplex PCR; TCRdb keeps only in-frame clonotypes and omits some of them. The table has 200,000 to 250,000 clones, around 85% seen once. The TCR sequence derives from a man aged 80 or over with acute or convalescent COVID-19. The sample consisted of peripheral blood. The rearrangement links TRBV6-5 to TRBJ1-3; 7 bases are shared with TRBD1. Written as DNA, the CDR3 is TGTGCCAGCAGCTTGACAGGGCTCGGAAACACCATATATTTT. It encodes CASSLTGLGNTIYF.